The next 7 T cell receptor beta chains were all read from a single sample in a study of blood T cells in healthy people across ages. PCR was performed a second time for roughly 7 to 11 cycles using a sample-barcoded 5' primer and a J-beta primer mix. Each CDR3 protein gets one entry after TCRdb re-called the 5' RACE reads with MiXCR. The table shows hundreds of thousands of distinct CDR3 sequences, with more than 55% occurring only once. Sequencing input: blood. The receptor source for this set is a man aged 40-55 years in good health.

The CDR3 loop is CASSPTGTTMNTEAFF. CDR3 nucleotide sequence: TGTGCCAGCAGTCCGACAGGGACCACAATGAACACTGAAGCTTTCTTT. The V call is TRBV6-2 or TRBV6-3, the J call TRBJ1-1; 7 bases line up with TRBD1. Unmatched junction bases numbered 9, after V lost 5 bases and J lost 0 bases. Germline CDR1 MNHEY, CDR2 SVGEGT. The CDR3 totals 16 residues.

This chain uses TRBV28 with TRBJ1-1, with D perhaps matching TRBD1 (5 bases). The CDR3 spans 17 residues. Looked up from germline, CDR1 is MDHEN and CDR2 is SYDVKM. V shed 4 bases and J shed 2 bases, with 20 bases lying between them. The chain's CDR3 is CASSSPYSRDANTEAFF. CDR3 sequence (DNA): TGTGCCAGCAGTTCACCTTATTCCAGGGATGCTAACACTGAAGCTTTCTTT.

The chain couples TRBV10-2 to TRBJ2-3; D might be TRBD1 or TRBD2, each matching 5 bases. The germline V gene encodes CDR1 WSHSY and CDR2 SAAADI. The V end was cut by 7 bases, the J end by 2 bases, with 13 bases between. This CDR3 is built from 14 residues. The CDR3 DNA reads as TGCGCCAGCATGAGGGGTATCCCCACAGATACGCAGTATTTT. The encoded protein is CASMRGIPTDTQYF.

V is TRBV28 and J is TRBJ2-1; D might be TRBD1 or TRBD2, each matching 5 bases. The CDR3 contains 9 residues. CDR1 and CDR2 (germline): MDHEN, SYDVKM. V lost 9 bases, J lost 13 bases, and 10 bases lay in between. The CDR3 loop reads CARRGTQFF. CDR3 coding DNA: TGTGCCAGAAGAGGGACCCAGTTCTTC.

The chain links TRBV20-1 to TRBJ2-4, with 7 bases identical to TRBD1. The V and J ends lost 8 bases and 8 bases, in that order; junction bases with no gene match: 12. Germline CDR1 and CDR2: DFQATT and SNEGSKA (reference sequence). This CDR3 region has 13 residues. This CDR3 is CSTEAGTAYIQYF. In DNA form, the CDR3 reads TGCAGTACTGAAGCCGGGACAGCTTACATTCAGTACTTC.

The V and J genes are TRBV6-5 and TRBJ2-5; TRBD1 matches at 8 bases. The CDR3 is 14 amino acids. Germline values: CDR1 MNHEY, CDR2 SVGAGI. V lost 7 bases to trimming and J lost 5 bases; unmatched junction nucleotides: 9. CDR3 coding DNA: TGTGCCAGCACAACAGGGGGGCCGGAGGAGACCCAGTACTTC. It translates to CASTTGGPEETQYF.

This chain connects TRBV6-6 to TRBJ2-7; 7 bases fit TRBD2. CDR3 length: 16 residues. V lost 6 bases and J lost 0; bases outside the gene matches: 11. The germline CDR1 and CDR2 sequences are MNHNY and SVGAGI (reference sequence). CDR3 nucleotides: TGTGCCAGCAGAGCCGACCGGGGGGTGATCTCCTACGAGCAGTACTTC. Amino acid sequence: CASRADRGVISYEQYF.